This T cell receptor (beta chain) was retrieved from a study of blood T cell repertoires in COVID-19. Study background: Donors in the United States, Italy and Spain gave samples during acute or convalescent COVID-19. Sample material is recorded as cDNA or gDNA derived from T cells, B-cell-depleted T cells, or PBMCs.

There are 14 residues in the CDR3. CDR1 MDHEN and CDR2 SYDVKM come from the germline V gene. The V end was cut by 6 bases, the J end by 7 bases, with 18 bases between. Authors' processing steps: Counts of nucleated cells, estimated from reference gene primer amplification, were obtained. The assay was immunoSEQ multiplex PCR, and TCRdb's table has in-frame clones only and misses some. Clone size and V and J calls were adopted from that table, with D and trimming inferred from the DNA. The profile shows about 200,000 clones, 75% to 90% of them singletons. This chain joins TRBV28 and TRBJ1-2; D is ambiguous. Sequenced material: peripheral blood. This TCR was sampled from a woman in her seventies with COVID-19, enrolled during active disease. The CDR3 DNA sequence: TGTGCCAGCAGCTTAACAGTGAGTAGGCTTGGCTACACCTTC. Translating it yields CASSLTVSRLGYTF.